This is a list of T cell receptor beta chains from one sample in a study of blood T cell repertoires in COVID-19. Repertoires were generated with immunoSEQ multiplex PCR, while TCRdb's copy carries only in-frame clones and drops some. The sample contains approximately 280,000 clones, approximately 85% of which appear only once. Sequencing input: peripheral blood. The receptors originated from a man in his fifties with active or convalescent COVID-19. Each CDR3 is given with its conserved first and last residue. Fields, in order: J gene, clone size, V gene, D gene, CDR3 protein, CDR3 DNA. A D gene is named only where the DNA matches it firmly. Clone size is shown for a subset of rows, as once, few, many or a class of expanded clone.

TRBJ1-5 | - | TRBV24-1 | TRBD1 | CATSDLHAAGQGAKPQHF | TGTGCCACCAGTGATTTGCATGCCGCGGGACAGGGGGCCAAACCCCAGCATTTT
TRBJ2-1 | - | TRBV7-9 | - | CASSPGQGLGGEQFF | TGTGCCAGCAGCCCGGGCCAGGGACTCGGCGGTGAGCAGTTCTTC
TRBJ1-1 | - | TRBV30 | - | CAWSRVAEAFF | TGTGCCTGGAGTCGGGTTGCTGAAGCTTTCTTT
TRBJ2-1 | - | TRBV5-4 | TRBD2 | CASSLGGLAGVSYNEQFF | TGTGCCAGCAGCTTGGGGGGATTAGCGGGAGTCTCCTACAATGAGCAGTTCTTC
TRBJ1-5 | - | TRBV2 | TRBD1 | CASSPGGGQPQHF | TGTGCCAGCTCGCCAGGGGGCGGTCAGCCCCAGCATTTT
TRBJ2-4 | - | TRBV30 | - | CAWSVGRGGGNIQYF | TGTGCCTGGAGTGTGGGCAGGGGCGGCGGAAACATTCAGTACTTC
TRBJ2-1 | - | TRBV18 | - | CASSPPSSAVEQFF | TGTGCCAGCTCACCACCATCTAGCGCTGTAGAGCAGTTCTTC
TRBJ1-1 | - | TRBV7-2 | TRBD1 | CASSFRGPTEAFF | TGTGCCAGCAGCTTCAGGGGGCCCACTGAAGCTTTCTTT
TRBJ2-7 | - | TRBV28 | - | CASSRAGTRPLEQYF | TGTGCCAGCAGTCGAGCCGGGACACGGCCTCTCGAGCAGTACTTC
TRBJ2-7 | few | TRBV5-1 | TRBD1 | CASSGAGTGNYEQYF | TGCGCCAGCAGCGGGGCCGGGACAGGGAACTACGAGCAGTACTTC
TRBJ2-1 | - | TRBV14 | - | CASSQDRRDHSNEQFF | TGTGCCAGCAGCCAAGATAGGAGGGACCACTCCAATGAGCAGTTCTTC
TRBJ2-7 | - | TRBV2 | TRBD1 | CASTPGGLPYEQYF | TGTGCCAGCACCCCAGGGGGCCTCCCCTACGAGCAGTACTTC
TRBJ2-1 | few | TRBV6-4 | TRBD2 | CASSDRGRGEQFF | TGTGCCAGCAGTGATCGGGGGAGGGGCGAGCAGTTCTTC
TRBJ2-7 | - | TRBV12-3/TRBV12-4 | - | CASRQRETYEQYF | TGTGCCAGCAGGCAGAGGGAGACCTACGAGCAGTACTTC
TRBJ1-1 | - | TRBV7-9 | - | CASSLARGGSTEAFF | TGTGCCAGCAGCTTAGCGCGTGGGGGGAGCACTGAAGCTTTCTTT
TRBJ1-4 | - | TRBV7-9 | TRBD1 | CASSTRTGATNEKLFF | TGTGCCAGCAGCACCCGAACAGGGGCAACTAATGAAAAACTGTTTTTT
TRBJ2-1 | - | TRBV11-2 | - | CASGSQVNEQFF | TGTGCCAGCGGGAGTCAGGTCAATGAGCAGTTCTTC
TRBJ2-7 | once | TRBV15 | TRBD1 | CATSKGQASYEQYF | TGTGCCACCAGCAAAGGACAGGCGTCCTACGAGCAGTACTTC
TRBJ1-2 | few | TRBV27 | - | CASSPRDNFYGYTF | TGTGCCAGCAGTCCTCGGGACAATTTCTATGGCTACACCTTC
TRBJ1-2 | - | TRBV7-8 | - | CASSSVQTNYGYTF | TGTGCCAGCAGCTCGGTCCAAACTAACTATGGCTACACCTTC
TRBJ2-3 | - | TRBV19 | - | CASSALRGTDTQYF | TGTGCCAGTAGTGCACTCCGGGGGACAGATACGCAGTATTTT
TRBJ1-4 | few | TRBV4-1 | TRBD1 | CASSRERTGPNEKLFF | TGCGCCAGCAGCCGAGAACGGACAGGCCCAAATGAAAAACTGTTTTTT
TRBJ1-2 | once | TRBV25-1 | TRBD1 | CASRGDSAGYTF | TGTGCCAGCAGGGGGGACAGTGCGGGCTACACCTTC
TRBJ2-7 | - | TRBV6-2/TRBV6-3 | - | CASSQGPWEYF | TGTGCCAGCAGCCAGGGGCCCTGGGAGTACTTC
TRBJ1-3 | - | TRBV5-4 | - | CASSPRPGAGNTIYF | TGTGCCAGCAGTCCTCGGCCGGGGGCTGGAAACACCATATATTTT
TRBJ1-4 | - | TRBV7-9 | - | CASSSRTASTNEKLFF | TGTGCCAGCAGCTCTAGGACAGCTTCAACTAATGAAAAACTGTTTTTT
TRBJ1-6 | - | TRBV27 | - | CASSAGYEPLHF | TGTGCCAGCAGTGCAGGATACGAACCCCTCCACTTT
TRBJ1-1 | - | TRBV7-3 | - | CASSYGGNTEAFF | TGTGCCAGCAGCTACGGAGGGAACACTGAAGCTTTCTTT
TRBJ1-1 | - | TRBV10-1 | TRBD1 | CASSESPDRVEAFF | TGCGCCAGCAGTGAGTCCCCCGACAGGGTAGAAGCTTTCTTT
TRBJ2-1 | - | TRBV3-1/TRBV3-2 | - | CASSQEAAYYNEQFF | TGTGCCAGCAGCCAGGAAGCGGCCTACTACAATGAGCAGTTCTTC
TRBJ2-3 | - | TRBV4-1 | TRBD2 | CASSQGGGRSLEDTQYF | TGCGCCAGCAGCCAAGGGGGGGGAAGAAGCCTTGAAGATACGCAGTATTTT
TRBJ1-1 | - | TRBV15 | TRBD1 | CATSRTGGVAFF | TGTGCCACCAGCAGGACAGGGGGCGTAGCTTTCTTT
TRBJ2-7 | - | TRBV27 | TRBD2 | CASSRLAGGREQYF | TGTGCCAGCAGCCGTCTAGCGGGAGGGCGCGAGCAGTACTTC
TRBJ2-2 | once | TRBV27 | - | CASSPQVFRFGEGELFF | TGTGCCAGCAGCCCCCAGGTTTTTAGGTTCGGTGAGGGGGAGCTGTTTTTT
TRBJ1-5 | - | TRBV7-9 | TRBD1 | CASSLGAGGANQPQHF | TGTGCCAGCAGCTTAGGGGCAGGGGGCGCGAATCAGCCCCAGCATTTT
TRBJ2-1 | few | TRBV9 | TRBD1 | CASSVVEGAGNEQFF | TGTGCCAGCAGCGTAGTTGAGGGGGCTGGCAATGAGCAGTTCTTC
TRBJ2-2 | - | TRBV7-2 | TRBD2 | CASSSGLASLTGELFF | TGTGCCAGCAGCTCGGGACTAGCTAGCCTTACCGGGGAGCTGTTTTTT
TRBJ1-1 | few | TRBV2 | - | CASGRNTEAFF | TGTGCCAGCGGCAGGAACACTGAAGCTTTCTTT
TRBJ2-2 | - | TRBV27 | TRBD1 | CASRPGTGNTGELFF | TGTGCCAGCAGGCCCGGGACAGGGAACACCGGGGAGCTGTTTTTT
TRBJ1-6 | - | TRBV7-8 | TRBD1 | CASSLDLGTGSSPLHF | TGTGCCAGCAGCTTAGACCTCGGGACAGGGTCTTCACCCCTCCACTTT
TRBJ2-1 | once | TRBV7-3 | - | CASSIEGPSSYNEQFF | TGTGCCAGCAGCATCGAGGGCCCGAGCTCCTACAATGAGCAGTTCTTC
TRBJ1-2 | few | TRBV28 | TRBD1 | CASSYIQDRRVTNYGYTF | TGTGCCAGCAGTTATATTCAGGACAGGCGAGTAACTAACTATGGCTACACCTTC
TRBJ1-2 | once | TRBV2 | - | CASSPFEANYGYTF | TGTGCCAGCAGCCCCTTTGAGGCTAACTATGGCTACACCTTC
TRBJ2-7 | - | TRBV30 | TRBD1 | CAWTRQGSGLEQYF | TGTGCCTGGACTAGACAGGGTTCGGGTCTCGAGCAGTACTTC
TRBJ2-3 | - | TRBV13 | TRBD2 | CASSSPSGEPSTDTQYF | TGTGCCAGCAGCTCCCCCAGCGGGGAACCTAGCACAGATACGCAGTATTTT
TRBJ2-1 | - | TRBV5-5 | - | CASSLGSGNYNEQFF | TGTGCCAGCAGCTTGGGGTCAGGGAACTACAATGAGCAGTTCTTC
TRBJ2-5 | few | TRBV24-1 | TRBD1 | CATSEPGTETQETQYF | TGTGCCACCAGTGAGCCCGGGACAGAGACCCAAGAGACCCAGTACTTC
TRBJ2-5 | - | TRBV19 | TRBD1 | CASASGGQKTQYF | TGTGCCAGCGCATCAGGGGGCCAGAAGACCCAGTACTTC
TRBJ1-5 | - | TRBV21-1 | - | CASSKAPESNQPQHF | TGTGCCAGCAGCAAAGCTCCGGAGAGCAATCAGCCCCAGCATTTT
TRBJ2-5 | - | TRBV11-1 | - | CASSLGATTRTQYF | TGTGCCAGCAGCTTAGGGGCTACCACGCGGACCCAGTACTTC
TRBJ2-7 | once | TRBV14 | TRBD1 | CASSHQGTGTYEQYF | TGTGCCAGCAGCCATCAGGGGACAGGGACCTACGAGCAGTACTTC
TRBJ2-1 | - | TRBV4-1 | TRBD2 | CASSQDPLAANNEQFF | TGCGCCAGCAGCCAAGACCCCCTAGCGGCTAACAATGAGCAGTTCTTC
TRBJ1-2 | once | TRBV28 | - | CASSLQRDYGYTF | TGTGCCAGCAGTTTACAACGGGACTATGGCTACACCTTC
TRBJ2-7 | - | TRBV20-1 | - | CSARVRGEQYF | TGCAGTGCTAGAGTGCGGGGTGAGCAGTACTTC
TRBJ1-2 | - | TRBV19 | - | CASSPTSRAPYGYTF | TGTGCCAGTAGCCCCACTTCCAGGGCCCCCTATGGCTACACCTTC
TRBJ1-5 | once | TRBV20-1 | - | CRWGGDQPQHF | TGCAGGTGGGGGGGGGATCAGCCCCAGCATTTT
TRBJ1-2 | - | TRBV10-3 | - | CAISEDRGGSGYTF | TGTGCCATCAGCGAAGATCGTGGCGGCTCTGGCTACACCTTC
TRBJ1-4 | - | TRBV27 | - | CASSANWGRGEKLFF | TGTGCCAGCAGTGCTAATTGGGGGAGGGGTGAAAAACTGTTTTTT
TRBJ1-2 | once | TRBV13 | - | CASSLGPQGTYGYTF | TGTGCCAGCAGCTTAGGCCCTCAGGGGACCTATGGCTACACCTTC